This TCR beta chain was sequenced during a study of T-cell reconstitution after alpha-beta-depleted transplantation in children (dated by TCRdb to the mid-2010s). With respect to the entire study: Using TCR repertoire profiling, the study quantitatively followed how T-cell immune reconstitution unfolded in children after TCRalphabeta/CD19-depleted allogeneic hematopoietic cell transplantation.

From the cysteine through the phenylalanine, the CDR3 covers 19 amino acids. Left in the record is the CDR3 DNA by itself, 57 bases read in frame from the first base. Per the germline V gene (reference sequence), SGHNT is the CDR1 and YYREEE is the CDR2. V loses 5 bases at its end and J loses 0 bases; junction bases beyond the gene matches: 9. Library method: PCR. The sample was run on an Illumina HiSeq 2500. Molecular barcoding was employed in the preparation of TCR libraries, with unique molecular identifiers being used to normalize TCRbeta repertoire quantification. TCRdb handled the public reads itself, with Q25 trimming in fastp and clone calling in MiXCR, and kept productive beta chains. Under each unique CDR3 protein, matching rows form one entry showing the most common genes and DNA. In all, the sample holds some 260,000 distinct CDR3 sequences, and roughly a quarter of those were seen once. The leading ten clones occupy about 5% of the sample.

The sample's treatment or condition label is to be understood as: allogeneic hematopoietic cell transplantation with graft depleted of TCRalphabeta T cells and CD19 B cells. Transplant recipients were children who received TCRalphabeta/CD19-depleted allogeneic hematopoietic cell grafts. What the research found in general, with its limitations: Apparently early alphabetaT-cell count recovery about two months after transplant reportedly relied on only several hundred rapidly expanded clones derived from non-depleted graft cells. Hyperexpanded clone frequencies declined over subsequent months; after one year, T-cell counts and TCRbeta diversity were mostly attributed to newly produced T cells. In some patients, the high TCRbeta diversity seen at day 60 was put down to recipient T cells and intrathymic progenitors that had survived conditioning.

About this clonotype itself: Its antigen target is currently unknown. No base quality values were provided; no much bigger clone lies one nucleotide off.

The sample in question was PBMCs, mostly from graft donor cells, obtained 360 days after TCRalphabeta/CD19-depleted stem cell transplant. This TCR was recovered from a female patient aged 2 to 10 who had a stem cell transplant for congenital amegakaryocytic thrombocytopenia, so the T cells may come from the graft donor. This sequence uses TRBV5-4 and TRBJ2-2; TRBD2 fits 14 bases in the junction. In nucleotides, the sequence is TGTGCCAGCAGTTTTTCCGGGACTAGCGGGGGAACGAACACCGGGGAGCTGTTTTTT. Its protein reads: CASSFSGTSGGTNTGELFF.